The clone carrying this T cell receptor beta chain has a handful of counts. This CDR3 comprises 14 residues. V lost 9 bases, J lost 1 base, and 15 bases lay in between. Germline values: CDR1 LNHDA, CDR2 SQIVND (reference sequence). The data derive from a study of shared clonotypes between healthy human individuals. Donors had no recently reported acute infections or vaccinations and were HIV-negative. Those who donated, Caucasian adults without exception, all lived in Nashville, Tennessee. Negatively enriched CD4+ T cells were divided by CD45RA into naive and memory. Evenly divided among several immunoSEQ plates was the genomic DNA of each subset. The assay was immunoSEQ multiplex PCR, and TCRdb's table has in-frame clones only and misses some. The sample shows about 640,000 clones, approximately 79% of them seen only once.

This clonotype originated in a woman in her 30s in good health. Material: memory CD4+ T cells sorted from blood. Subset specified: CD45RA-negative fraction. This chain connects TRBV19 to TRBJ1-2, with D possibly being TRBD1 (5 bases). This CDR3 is CASHKQGVNYGYTF. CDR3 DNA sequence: TGTGCCAGCCATAAGCAGGGAGTTAACTATGGCTACACCTTC.